These T cell receptor beta chains were read from a single sample in a study of T cells in Graves' hyperthyroidism and ophthalmopathy. MiXCR, applied by TCRdb to the multiplex PCR reads, yields one record per CDR3 protein. The sample comprises about 480,000 distinct CDR3 sequences, about 22% of which are singletons, and about 53% rests with the top ten. The specimen sequenced was blood. These TCRs come from a woman aged 70-85 years with Graves' ophthalmopathy. Each CDR3 is given with its conserved first and last residue. A D gene is named only where the DNA matches it firmly. Rows give clone size only sometimes, using once, few, many, or a class for an expanded clone.

v_call: TRBV12-3/TRBV12-4
j_call: TRBJ2-3
clone_size: few
d_call: -
cdr3_aa: CASSAGSDTQYF
cdr3_nt: TGTGCCAGCAGTGCGGGGTCAGATACGCAGTATTTT

v_call: TRBV20-1
j_call: TRBJ2-1
clone_size: -
d_call: TRBD2
cdr3_aa: CSASKFLAGVGDEQFF
cdr3_nt: TGCAGTGCTAGCAAATTTCTAGCGGGAGTCGGCGATGAGCAGTTCTTC

v_call: TRBV7-2
j_call: TRBJ2-3
clone_size: few
d_call: -
cdr3_aa: CASSLVGGQLTDTQYF
cdr3_nt: TGTGCCAGCAGCTTAGTCGGGGGACAACTAACAGATACGCAGTATTTT

v_call: TRBV7-2
j_call: TRBJ1-2
clone_size: few
d_call: -
cdr3_aa: CASSLHAGRGYTF
cdr3_nt: TGTGCCAGCAGCTTACACGCGGGGCGAGGCTACACCTTC

v_call: TRBV6-1
j_call: TRBJ1-5
clone_size: few
d_call: -
cdr3_aa: CASSFLGQPQHF
cdr3_nt: TGTGCCAGCAGTTTCTTGGGGCAGCCCCAGCATTTT

v_call: TRBV6-2/TRBV6-3
j_call: TRBJ2-6
clone_size: -
d_call: -
cdr3_aa: CASTLSSSLSGANVLTF
cdr3_nt: TGTGCCAGCACCTTATCCTCCTCCCTCTCTGGGGCCAACGTCCTGACTTTC

v_call: TRBV6-1
j_call: TRBJ1-2
clone_size: few
d_call: -
cdr3_aa: CASRDSGVGGYTF
cdr3_nt: TGTGCCAGCAGGGACTCAGGGGTCGGTGGCTACACCTTC

v_call: TRBV10-3
j_call: TRBJ2-7
clone_size: many
d_call: TRBD1
cdr3_aa: CVTGQASSYEQYF
cdr3_nt: TGTGTCACGGGACAGGCTTCTTCCTACGAGCAGTACTTC

v_call: TRBV28
j_call: TRBJ1-1
clone_size: few
d_call: -
cdr3_aa: CASSDPTSQRQEMDTEAFF
cdr3_nt: TGTGCCAGCAGCGACCCAACCTCCCAGAGACAAGAGATGGACACTGAAGCTTTCTTT

v_call: TRBV29-1
j_call: TRBJ2-5
clone_size: few
d_call: -
cdr3_aa: CSVGKGRETQYF
cdr3_nt: TGCAGCGTTGGTAAGGGACGGGAGACCCAGTACTTC

v_call: TRBV5-1
j_call: TRBJ2-1
clone_size: -
d_call: TRBD2
cdr3_aa: CASSSPGLAINEQFF
cdr3_nt: TGCGCCAGCAGCTCCCCGGGACTAGCGATCAATGAGCAGTTCTTC

v_call: TRBV10-2
j_call: TRBJ2-5
clone_size: once
d_call: TRBD1
cdr3_aa: CASSVGTGGSGETQYF
cdr3_nt: TGCGCCAGCAGTGTGGGGACAGGGGGCTCTGGGGAGACCCAGTACTTC

v_call: TRBV4-2
j_call: TRBJ2-5
clone_size: -
d_call: -
cdr3_aa: CASSQLQGPQETQYF
cdr3_nt: TGTGCCAGCAGCCAGTTACAGGGCCCCCAAGAGACCCAGTACTTC

v_call: TRBV20-1
j_call: TRBJ2-7
clone_size: few
d_call: -
cdr3_aa: CSAVQGHEQYF
cdr3_nt: TGCAGTGCCGTACAGGGCCACGAGCAGTACTTC

v_call: TRBV6-1
j_call: TRBJ2-3
clone_size: once
d_call: -
cdr3_aa: CASKPELNTDTQYF
cdr3_nt: TGTGCCAGCAAACCGGAACTGAACACAGATACGCAGTATTTT

v_call: TRBV18
j_call: TRBJ2-7
clone_size: few
d_call: TRBD1
cdr3_aa: CASSPGQGFPYEQYF
cdr3_nt: TGTGCCAGCTCACCCGGACAGGGGTTTCCCTACGAGCAGTACTTC

v_call: TRBV20-1
j_call: TRBJ1-1
clone_size: -
d_call: -
cdr3_aa: CSAPSAGLAEAFF
cdr3_nt: TGCAGTGCCCCTAGCGCCGGGCTGGCTGAAGCTTTCTTT

v_call: TRBV5-6
j_call: TRBJ1-1
clone_size: few
d_call: -
cdr3_aa: CASSWGYQGHTEAFF
cdr3_nt: TGTGCCAGCAGCTGGGGGTATCAGGGTCACACTGAAGCTTTCTTT

v_call: TRBV2
j_call: TRBJ1-5
clone_size: few
d_call: TRBD1
cdr3_aa: CASSEAEGAYQPQHF
cdr3_nt: TGTGCCAGCAGTGAAGCGGAGGGGGCTTATCAGCCCCAGCATTTT

v_call: TRBV6-1
j_call: TRBJ2-3
clone_size: many
d_call: -
cdr3_aa: CASSGEWTLSTDTQYF
cdr3_nt: TGTGCCAGCAGTGGTGAATGGACCCTTAGCACAGATACGCAGTATTTT

v_call: TRBV10-3
j_call: TRBJ2-5
clone_size: -
d_call: TRBD1
cdr3_aa: CAITKTRGRKYF
cdr3_nt: TGTGCCATCACCAAAACCAGGGGGCGAAAGTACTTC

v_call: TRBV13
j_call: TRBJ2-1
clone_size: -
d_call: TRBD1
cdr3_aa: CASSSLVARQGGGHHEQFF
cdr3_nt: TGTGCCAGCAGCTCCCTTGTCGCCCGACAGGGTGGGGGACACCATGAGCAGTTCTTC

v_call: TRBV19
j_call: TRBJ2-7
clone_size: few
d_call: TRBD2
cdr3_aa: CASSTGTSGSFEQYF
cdr3_nt: TGTGCCAGTAGTACCGGGACTAGCGGGAGCTTCGAGCAGTACTTC

v_call: TRBV6-1
j_call: TRBJ2-3
clone_size: -
d_call: -
cdr3_aa: CASGTYRGTDTQYF
cdr3_nt: TGTGCCAGCGGGACCTATAGGGGCACAGATACGCAGTATTTT

v_call: TRBV20-1
j_call: TRBJ2-5
clone_size: -
d_call: -
cdr3_aa: CSAPKGAETQYF
cdr3_nt: TGCAGTGCTCCTAAGGGTGCGGAGACCCAGTACTTC

v_call: TRBV27
j_call: TRBJ2-1
clone_size: many
d_call: -
cdr3_aa: CASNSYNEQFF
cdr3_nt: TGTGCCAGCAATTCCTACAATGAGCAGTTCTTC

v_call: TRBV12-3/TRBV12-4
j_call: TRBJ2-5
clone_size: -
d_call: TRBD2
cdr3_aa: CASISGLAVGETQYF
cdr3_nt: TGTGCCAGCATCTCCGGGCTAGCGGTGGGAGAGACCCAGTACTTC

v_call: TRBV3-1
j_call: TRBJ2-7
clone_size: few
d_call: TRBD2
cdr3_aa: CASSPQRRGGEQYF
cdr3_nt: TGTGCCAGCAGCCCACAAAGGCGCGGGGGCGAGCAGTACTTC

v_call: TRBV18
j_call: TRBJ2-4
clone_size: -
d_call: TRBD2
cdr3_aa: CASSHTSGSSNIQYF
cdr3_nt: TGTGCCAGCTCTCACACTAGCGGGAGCTCAAACATTCAGTACTTC

v_call: TRBV28
j_call: TRBJ2-1
clone_size: many
d_call: TRBD2
cdr3_aa: CASQTPPDELAGAYNEQFF
cdr3_nt: TGTGCCAGCCAGACCCCTCCGGACGAACTAGCGGGAGCATACAATGAGCAGTTCTTC

v_call: TRBV19
j_call: TRBJ1-4
clone_size: once
d_call: -
cdr3_aa: CASSQLINEKLFF
cdr3_nt: TGTGCCAGTAGCCAACTTATTAATGAAAAACTGTTTTTT

v_call: TRBV4-3
j_call: TRBJ2-3
clone_size: few
d_call: TRBD1
cdr3_aa: CASSLGTGASTDTQYF
cdr3_nt: TGCGCCAGCAGCCTCGGAACAGGGGCTAGCACAGATACGCAGTATTTT